The 6 T cell receptor beta chains listed next were all sequenced from one sample in a study of blood T cell repertoires in COVID-19. Method: immunoSEQ multiplex PCR; TCRdb's copy keeps in-frame clones and lacks some. The data show some 270,000 clones, 84% seen once. The sample taken for sequencing was peripheral blood. These receptors were taken from a woman aged 35 to 49 who had recovered from COVID-19.

The J gene is TRBJ2-7, the V gene TRBV12-3 or TRBV12-4; D gene ambiguous. Trimming stripped 3 bases from V and 7 bases from J, with 10 bases between. The CDR3 spans 12 residues. CDR3 sequence (DNA): TGTGCCAGCAGTTTTCGGCAGGCTGAGCAGTACTTC. Its translation is CASSFRQAEQYF.

The gene calls are TRBV7-9 and TRBJ1-4; D is ambiguous. CDR1 SEHNR and CDR2 FQNEAQ come from the germline V gene (reference sequence). The germline V and J ends were trimmed by 5 bases and 7 bases, with 14 bases remaining between them. The CDR3 has 14 residues. In nucleotides, the CDR3 is TGTGCCAGCAGCGTCGTCGGGTCGGGTGAAAAACTGTTTTTT. Its translation is CASSVVGSGEKLFF.

The table lists this clone with a count of one. V is TRBV5-1 and J is TRBJ1-4; the match to TRBD1 covers 11 bases. The V gene end was trimmed by 8 bases and the J gene end by 7 bases; junction bases not matched to a gene: 7. The CDR3 is 14 residues long. The germline gives CDR1 SGHRS, CDR2 YFSETQ. The CDR3 is CASSSGTGGEKLFF. The DNA for the CDR3 is TGCGCCAGTTCATCCGGGACAGGGGGTGAAAAACTGTTTTTT. Combining the CDR3 with reference TRBV5-1 and TRBJ1-4 gives the whole variable domain KAGVTQTPRYLIKTRGQQVTLSCSPISGHRSVSWYQQTPGQGLQFLFEYFSETQRNKGNFPGRFSGRQFSNSRSEMNVSTLELGDSALYLCASSSGTGGEKLFFGSGTQLSVL.

This clone has just one count. The chain recombines TRBV19 with TRBJ1-2, with no clear D. The CDR3 length is 15 residues. Germline values: CDR1 LNHDA, CDR2 SQIVND (reference sequence). The V gene lost 3 bases and the J gene lost 6 bases, with 17 bases spanning the gap. DNA for the CDR3: TGTGCCAGTAGTATGCTTGCCGGGATCTCGCATGGCTACACCTTC. Its translation: CASSMLAGISHGYTF.

The V call is TRBV11-3, the J call TRBJ2-3; D gene unclear. Germline values: CDR1 SGHNT, CDR2 YENEEA. The length of the CDR3 is 13 residues. V dropped 1 base and J dropped 4 bases, with 6 bases sitting between them. The CDR3 DNA follows: TGTGCCAGCAGCTTAGGCGCGGCAGATACGCAGTATTTT. Translated: CASSLGAADTQYF. Drawing the rest from reference TRBV11-3 and TRBJ2-3, the complete variable domain is EAGVVQSPRYKIIEKKQPVAFWCNPISGHNTLYWYLQNLGQGPELLIRYENEEAVDDSQLPKDRFSAERLKGVDSTLKIQPAELGDSAVYLCASSLGAADTQYFGPGTRLTVL.

There are a few counts of this clone. The chain has TRBV19 and TRBJ1-1; 10 bases agree with TRBD1. The germline CDR1 and CDR2 sequences are LNHDA and SQIVND (reference sequence). The trim removed 7 bases at V and 0 bases at J, leaving 11 bases unmatched. The CDR3 runs 17 residues. DNA of the CDR3: TGTGCCAGTATCGCACCGGGACAGGGGTACATGAACACTGAAGCTTTCTTT. This gives the protein CASIAPGQGYMNTEAFF.